The 24 T cell receptor beta chains presented below share a single source sample, sequenced in a study of radiation and T cells in renal cell carcinoma. Sample treatment: treatment-naive control, cytoreductive nephrectomy. TCRdb keeps only in-frame clones here, not all; method: immunoSEQ multiplex PCR. The sample has about 23,000 clones, nearly 55% seen once. The specimen comprised tumor tissue, sampled from a patient whose treatment was nephrectomy without radiotherapy. The origin of the receptors is a human donor with renal cell carcinoma.

The chain carries TRBV11-1 and TRBJ1-1; D uncertain. Germline CDR1 SGHAT, CDR2 FQDESV (reference sequence). The CDR3 consists of 14 residues. V lost 5 bases and J lost 3, with 13 bases in between. In nucleotides, the CDR3 is TGTGCCAGCAGCCGGGATGACCGCGACACTGAAGCTTTCTTT. It specifies CASSRDDRDTEAFF.

This chain uses TRBV6-1 with TRBJ1-1; D remains ambiguous. Germline values: CDR1 MNHNS, CDR2 SASEGT. V lost 7 bases, J lost 8 bases, and 8 bases lay in between. The CDR3 runs 10 residues. The CDR3 sequence is CASMYLEAFF. The DNA for the CDR3 is TGTGCCAGCATGTACTTGGAAGCTTTCTTT.

The gene calls are TRBV30 and TRBJ1-4; TRBD1 matches 9 bases. The junction had 0 bases not matched to a gene; V was cut back by 5 bases and J by 2 bases. Germline assignment: CDR1 GTSNPN and CDR2 SVGIG (reference sequence). The CDR3 has 13 amino acids. CDR3 bases: TGTGCCTGGGGGACAGGGACTAATGAAAAACTGTTTTTT. Protein sequence: CAWGTGTNEKLFF.

J is TRBJ2-2 and V is TRBV5-4; D may be TRBD1 (6 bases). The CDR3 totals 15 residues. Trimming took 3 bases from V and 3 from J, leaving 12 bases between them. CDR1 SGHNT and CDR2 YYREEE come from the germline V gene (reference sequence). The CDR3: CASSYRVRDTGELFF. The CDR3 bases are TGTGCCAGCAGCTACAGGGTCCGGGACACCGGGGAGCTGTTTTTT.

This clone was seen a handful of times. The chain couples TRBV7-9 to TRBJ1-1; D gene ambiguous. The CDR3 loop spans 13 amino acids. The ends were cut back, 5 bases at V and 0 bases at J, with 7 bases in the middle. In germline, CDR1 is SEHNR, CDR2 FQNEAQ (reference sequence). The CDR3 is CASSESVNTEAFF. In DNA form, the CDR3 reads TGTGCCAGCAGCGAATCAGTGAACACTGAAGCTTTCTTT.

This clone turned up a few times. The rearrangement uses TRBV9 and TRBJ2-2; tentative D call: TRBD1 (5 bases). Trimming cost V 3 bases and J 7 bases, with 13 bases left between them. The CDR3 consists of 14 residues. Germline lookup yields CDR1 SGDLS and CDR2 YYNGEE. The CDR3 region has the DNA TGTGCCAGCAGCGCTAGACCCAGGGACGGGGAGCTGTTTTTT. Protein: CASSARPRDGELFF. The variable domain in full, with the rest retrieved from reference TRBV9 and TRBJ2-2, is DSGVTQTPKHLITATGQRVTLRCSPRSGDLSVYWYQQSLDQGLQFLIQYYNGEERAKGNILERFSAQQFPDLHSELNLSSLELGDSALYFCASSARPRDGELFFGEGSRLTVL.

The J gene is TRBJ2-3, the V gene TRBV5-4; the D is unclear. V lost 4 bases and J 0 bases, leaving 6 bases between the germline ends. The CDR3 sequence is 13 residues long. Germline CDR1 SGHNT, CDR2 YYREEE (reference sequence). CDR3 region: CASSNASTDTQYF. The CDR3 DNA is TGTGCCAGCAGCAACGCTAGCACAGATACGCAGTATTTT. The variable domain in full, with the rest retrieved from reference TRBV5-4 and TRBJ2-3, is ETGVTQSPTHLIKTRGQQVTLRCSSQSGHNTVSWYQQALGQGPQFIFQYYREEENGRGNFPPRFSGLQFPNYSSELNVNALELDDSALYLCASSNASTDTQYFGPGTRLTVL.

The table lists this clone with a count of one. Here the CDR3 DNA reads TGTGCCAGTAGTATAAAGAATAGCAATCAGCCCCAGCATTTT. As protein: CASSIKNSNQPQHF. The genes are TRBV19 and TRBJ1-5; the D is unclear. V gave up 2 bases and J gave up 0 bases, with 5 bases separating them. Germline CDR1 is LNHDA and CDR2 is SQIVND (reference sequence). This CDR3 has 14 residues.

The J gene is TRBJ2-7, the V gene TRBV5-1; TRBD2 might be the D (6 bases). This CDR3 has 16 residues. Germline V gene sequence: CDR1 SGHRS, CDR2 YFSETQ. Trimming left V 4 bases short and J 5 bases short, with 22 bases between. CDR3 sequence: CASSPGTLASPHEQYF. Here the CDR3 DNA reads TGCGCCAGCAGCCCTGGGACTCTAGCGAGCCCCCACGAGCAGTACTTC.

This chain joins TRBV18 and TRBJ1-4; D possibly corresponds to TRBD1 (6 bases). Germline loops: CDR1 KGHSH, CDR2 LQKENI. This CDR3 region has 17 residues. V lost 1 base and J 8 bases, leaving 20 bases between the germline ends. CDR3 DNA sequence: TGTGCCAGCTCACCACGAGCGACAGGAGGTGAGGGAGAAAAACTGTTTTTT. Its translation: CASSPRATGGEGEKLFF. Complete variable domain (other parts from reference TRBV18 and TRBJ1-4): NAGVMQNPRHLVRRRGQEARLRCSPMKGHSHVYWYRQLPEEGLKFMVYLQKENIIDESGMPKERFSAEFPKEGPSILRIQQVVRGDSAAYFCASSPRATGGEGEKLFFGSGTQLSVL.

The DNA for the CDR3 is TGCGCCAGCAGCTTGGAAGGGACAGCTAATTCACCCCTCCACTTT. Amino acids: CASSLEGTANSPLHF. The chain uses TRBV5-1 and TRBJ1-6; 7 nucleotides agree with TRBD1. V trimming: 0 bases; J trimming: 6 bases; junction bases outside the gene matches: 3. Germline V gene lookup returns CDR1 SGHRS and CDR2 YFSETQ. The CDR3 loop spans 15 amino acids.

V and J are TRBV29-1 and TRBJ1-5, with D possibly matching TRBD1 (6 bases). V lost 3 bases and J lost 7, with 13 bases in between. The CDR3 covers 13 residues. CDR1 and CDR2 from the germline V gene are SQVTM and ANQGSEA. CDR3 DNA: TGCAGCGTTGAGATAGGGGGTCGACAGCCCCAGCATTTT. The encoded protein is CSVEIGGRQPQHF.

Only a few counts were recorded for this clone. This chain uses TRBV30 with TRBJ1-1, with no clear D. CDR3 size: 15 residues. Trimming pared 3 bases from V and 0 bases from J, leaving 14 bases between. CDR1 GTSNPN and CDR2 SVGIG come from the germline V gene (reference sequence). The CDR3 is CAWRVRSSVNTEAFF. As DNA, the CDR3 is TGTGCCTGGAGGGTCCGTTCCTCAGTGAACACTGAAGCTTTCTTT.

This clone was detected only a few times. The sample carries other DNA sequences with the same CDR3. The rearrangement joins TRBV15 to TRBJ1-5; 7 bases are shared with TRBD1. The CDR3 runs to 15 residues. The germline V gene has CDR1 LNHNV and CDR2 YYDKDF (reference sequence). V was pared by 0 bases and J by 1 base, with 0 bases of the junction left unmatched. CDR3 loop: CATSREQGSNQPQHF. In nucleotides, the CDR3 is TGTGCCACCAGCAGAGAACAGGGGAGCAATCAGCCCCAGCATTTT.

This clone was recorded many times. The CDR3 reads CATSRGEGNYGYTF. The CDR3 nucleotides are TGTGCCACCAGCAGAGGCGAAGGCAACTATGGCTACACCTTC. The genes are TRBV15 and TRBJ1-2; D is unresolved. Germline V CDR1 and CDR2: LNHNV, YYDKDF (reference sequence). Trimming removed 1 base at V and 2 bases at J, with 8 bases between. The CDR3 consists of 14 residues.

The rearrangement joins TRBV6-6 to TRBJ2-7; tentative D call: TRBD1 (5 bases). The germline V and J ends were trimmed by 6 bases and 3 bases, with 9 bases remaining between them. The CDR3 is made up of 12 amino acids. CDR1 and CDR2 (germline): MNHNY, SVGAGI (reference sequence). CDR3 bases: TGTGCCAGCAGGCAGGGTAACTACGAGCAGTACTTC. This translates into CASRQGNYEQYF.

The chain is built from TRBV6-5 and TRBJ1-2, with 8 bases lining up with TRBD1. The CDR3 is made up of 13 amino acids. V trimming: 2 bases; J trimming: 8 bases; junction bases outside the gene matches: 4. The germline gives CDR1 MNHEY, CDR2 SVGAGI. The DNA for the CDR3 is TGTGCCAGCAGTTACCGACAGGGGAGAGGCTACACCTTC. Encoded protein: CASSYRQGRGYTF.

The chain recombines TRBV30 with TRBJ2-6; no firm D call. The length of the CDR3 is 13 residues. V lost 4 bases, J lost 2 bases, and 6 bases lay in between. In germline, CDR1 is GTSNPN, CDR2 SVGIG (reference sequence). The CDR3 is CAWMRPGANVLTF. The CDR3 nucleotides read TGTGCCTGGATGCGACCTGGGGCCAACGTCCTGACTTTC. The full variable domain, its missing parts supplied by reference TRBV30 and TRBJ2-6, is SQTIHQWPATLVQPVGSPLSLECTVEGTSNPNLYWYRQAAGRGLQLLFYSVGIGQISSEVPQNLSASRPQDRQFILSSKKLLLSDSGFYLCAWMRPGANVLTFGAGSRLTVL.

The rearrangement links TRBV27 to TRBJ1-4; TRBD1 agrees at 7 bases. Losses at the gene ends were 5 bases for V and 5 bases for J; bases not matched to a gene: 11. The CDR3 runs to 16 residues. The germline CDR1 and CDR2 sequences are MNHEY and SMNVEV (reference sequence). The CDR3 sequence is CASSQTPRGTNEKLFF. As DNA, the CDR3 is TGTGCCAGCAGTCAAACCCCCAGGGGGACCAATGAAAAACTGTTTTTT.

V is TRBV7-9 and J is TRBJ2-3; TRBD2 is a possible D gene (6 bases). The CDR3 totals 16 residues. CDR1 is SEHNR, CDR2 FQNEAQ, per germline (reference sequence). V shed 3 bases and J shed 1 base, with 14 bases lying between them. For the CDR3, the DNA is TGTGCCAGCAGCTTGGCCCCAGCGGGTCGCACAGATACGCAGTATTTT. Amino acid sequence: CASSLAPAGRTDTQYF.

The J gene is TRBJ2-3, the V gene TRBV11-2, with unresolved D. The CDR3 loop spans 12 amino acids. Germline loops: CDR1 SGHAT, CDR2 FQNNGV. With 3 bases removed from V and 3 bases from J, the gap between germline ends came to 4 bases. CDR3 nucleotide sequence: TGTGCCAGCAGCTTTAGAACAGATACGCAGTATTTT. It specifies CASSFRTDTQYF.

CDR3 coding DNA: TGTGCCAGCAGTTCCGTTGGACAGGGGAGGAATTCACCCCTCCACTTT. Translated, it gives CASSSVGQGRNSPLHF. The chain couples TRBV27 to TRBJ1-6, with 9 bases identical to TRBD1. This CDR3 is built from 16 residues. Trimming took 4 bases from V and 7 from J; bases not matched to a gene: 8. Per germline, CDR1 MNHEY and CDR2 SMNVEV (reference sequence).

The sample holds one count of this clone. CDR3 protein: CASSAILSSYEQYF. The CDR3 DNA reads as TGTGCCAGTAGCGCCATCCTCAGCTCCTACGAGCAGTACTTC. This chain joins TRBV19 and TRBJ2-7; D is unclear. The CDR3 consists of 14 residues. CDR1 is LNHDA, CDR2 SQIVND, per germline (reference sequence). V was trimmed by 6 bases and J by 0 bases, leaving 12 bases between them.

The chain links TRBV7-9 to TRBJ2-5; 16 nucleotides match TRBD2. The germline V gene has CDR1 SEHNR and CDR2 FQNEAQ (reference sequence). V lost 5 bases and J lost 0; bases outside the gene matches: 9. CDR3 size: 19 residues. The CDR3 spells CASSPGTSGGVTYQETQYF. CDR3 in DNA: TGTGCCAGCAGCCCCGGGACTAGCGGGGGGGTAACCTACCAAGAGACCCAGTACTTC.